This paragraph covers one T cell receptor beta chain sequence. Regarding treatment: randomized to nivolumab then ipilimumab (arm A) or the reverse (arm B). Sorted cells were live CD3+CD8+, lacking CD19 and CD56, from PBMCs. Only in-frame clones appear in the TCRdb table, and some are missing; sequencing was by immunoSEQ multiplex PCR. The data contain approximately 4,000 clones, 55% to 75% of them seen just once; the ten biggest clones take up around 20%. This sample was taken from a study of sequential checkpoint blockade in melanoma. The CDR3 is 11 amino acids. Trimming pared 2 bases from V and 6 bases from J, leaving 6 bases between. CDR1 is SGHNT and CDR2 is YYREEE in the germline V gene (reference sequence).

The material was CD8+ T cells sorted from blood (inferred from file names), obtained from a patient given nivolumab and ipilimumab in sequence. This clonotype was sampled from a human donor with melanoma. The rearrangement links TRBV5-4 to TRBJ2-7; TRBD2 might be the D (5 bases). The CDR3 nucleotides are TGTGCCAGCAGCTTTGAGGGCGAGCAGTACTTC. This gives the protein CASSFEGEQYF.